This T cell receptor (beta chain) emerged from a study of sequential checkpoint blockade in melanoma. Study-level background: After both sequences, patients received maintenance nivolumab.

Assay: immunoSEQ multiplex PCR; the TCRdb copy retains only in-frame clones and omits some. This sample has about 28,000 clones, with 85% to 90% found just once. Specified treatment: randomized to nivolumab then ipilimumab (arm A) or the reverse (arm B). DNA-damaging chemotherapy had not been given to any patient beforehand. V was clipped by 6 bases and J by 6 bases; unmatched bases: 8. The CDR3 runs to 14 residues. Germline CDR1 LNHDA, CDR2 SQIVND (reference sequence). This receptor was obtained from a human donor with melanoma. Sequenced material: CD8+ T cells sorted from blood (inferred from file names), taken from a patient given nivolumab and ipilimumab in sequence. This chain uses TRBV19 with TRBJ1-1; 9 nucleotides line up with TRBD1. CDR3 nucleotides: TGTGCCAGTAGCTTCGGGACAGGGAAGTCTGAAGCTTTCTTT. Translating it yields CASSFGTGKSEAFF. Full variable domain (missing parts from reference TRBV19 and TRBJ1-1): DGGITQSPKYLFRKEGQNVTLSCEQNLNHDAMYWYRQDPGQGLRLIYYSQIVNDFQKGDIAEGYSVSREKKESFPLTVTSAQKNPTAFYLCASSFGTGKSEAFFGQGTRLTVV.